What follows are 10 T cell receptor beta chains derived from one specimen sequenced in a study of glioma-infiltrating T cells after dendritic cell vaccination. Specified time point: after dendritic cell vaccination, including at tumor progression/relapse. Sequencing was performed with immunoSEQ multiplex PCR; in TCRdb, only in-frame clones are kept and a portion is missing. The sample has 70,000 to 95,000 clones, more than 75% seen once; the top ten hold 2% to 2.5%. Specimen: blood, collected after dendritic cell vaccination. These receptors all stem from a human donor with glioblastoma.

In nucleotides, the CDR3 is TGTGCCAGCAGTCCGGGACACCCGGGCGGCACCTTC. Protein sequence: CASSPGHPGGTF. This rearrangement joins TRBV6-1 to TRBJ1-2, with D possibly matching TRBD1 (6 bases). Germline V gives CDR1 MNHNS, CDR2 SASEGT. Trimming shortened V by 5 bases and J by 13 bases, and 17 bases separated the two germline ends. The length of the CDR3 is 12 residues.

The chain combines TRBV18 with TRBJ1-5; D gene ambiguous. From germline, CDR1 is KGHSH and CDR2 LQKENI. Trimming removed 3 bases at V and 3 bases at J, with 9 bases between. The CDR3 covers 14 residues. CDR3 residues: CASSPNQANQPQHF. In DNA form, the CDR3 reads TGTGCCAGCTCACCGAATCAGGCCAATCAGCCCCAGCATTTT.

The chain uses TRBV7-2 and TRBJ1-2, with D perhaps TRBD1 (6 bases). The germline gives CDR1 SGHTA, CDR2 FQGNSA. The ends were cut back, 4 bases at V and 0 bases at J, with 12 bases in the middle. This CDR3 has 15 residues. Written as DNA, the CDR3 is TGTGCCAGCAGCTCAACAGGGAGAGCTAACTATGGCTACACCTTC. It translates to CASSSTGRANYGYTF.

V usage is TRBV6-1 and J usage is TRBJ2-3; 10 bases line up with TRBD2. Unmatched junction bases numbered 4, after V lost 6 bases and J lost 4 bases. The CDR3 loop spans 14 amino acids. CDR1 MNHNS and CDR2 SASEGT come from the germline V gene. The CDR3 spells CASRAGGAADTQYF. The DNA of the CDR3 is TGTGCCAGCAGAGCGGGAGGGGCGGCAGATACGCAGTATTTT.

This clone was seen just once. The chain has TRBV9 and TRBJ2-5; TRBD2 matches 12 bases. V shed 2 bases and J 2 bases; nucleotides not matched to a gene: 13. The CDR3 has 19 residues. Germline-derived CDR1 and CDR2 are SGDLS and YYNGEE. CDR3 in DNA: TGTGCCAGCAGCGTCGCAGGGTCAGGACTAGCGGGACTACAAGAGACCCAGTACTTC. Its protein product is CASSVAGSGLAGLQETQYF.

The CDR3 coding sequence is TGCGCCAGCAGCTTGGGGGGCCAGAACTATGGCTACACCTTC. This gives the protein CASSLGGQNYGYTF. J is TRBJ1-2 and V is TRBV5-1; perhaps TRBD1 as D (5 bases). The germline V gene encodes CDR1 SGHRS and CDR2 YFSETQ. The CDR3 is 14 amino acids. The V and J ends lost 0 bases and 2 bases respectively, with 8 bases between them.

V usage is TRBV6-1 and J usage is TRBJ2-7; TRBD2 matches at 14 bases. The germline gives CDR1 MNHNS, CDR2 SASEGT. This CDR3 has 14 residues. The V segment lost 10 bases and the J segment 6 bases; nucleotides outside the gene matches: 8. The CDR3 reads CATPGLAGVIEQYF. For the CDR3, the DNA is TGTGCCACACCGGGACTAGCGGGGGTAATCGAGCAGTACTTC.

This clone came up a few times. The chain uses TRBV6-1 and TRBJ1-4; D is perhaps TRBD1 (6 bases). V dropped 3 bases and J dropped 8 bases, with 13 bases sitting between them. Germline values: CDR1 MNHNS, CDR2 SASEGT. There are 14 residues in the CDR3. CDR3 sequence: CASSEGGREEKLFF. Here the CDR3 DNA reads TGTGCCAGCAGTGAGGGGGGGCGCGAAGAAAAACTGTTTTTT.

This rearrangement joins TRBV2 to TRBJ1-2; the D gene is possibly TRBD1 (5 bases). The CDR3 has 14 amino acids. CDR1 and CDR2 from the germline V gene are SNHLY and FYNNEI. V was shortened by 7 bases and J by 4 bases, with 16 bases between the two germline ends. The CDR3 spells CASTPGQGFYGYTF. CDR3 nucleotide sequence: TGTGCCAGCACCCCAGGGCAGGGTTTCTATGGCTACACCTTC.

CDR3 protein: CASSPTRQFTDTQYF. CDR3 in DNA: TGTGCCAGCAGCCCTACCAGACAGTTTACAGATACGCAGTATTTT. The chain joins TRBV5-4 to TRBJ2-3, with D perhaps matching TRBD1 (5 bases). V dropped 4 bases and J dropped 3 bases, with 15 bases sitting between them. The CDR3 is 15 amino acids. In germline, CDR1 is SGHNT, CDR2 YYREEE (reference sequence).